This T cell receptor beta chain derives from a study of cytomegalovirus exposure and HLA in healthy donors. Study-level findings and limits: In a later analysis, TCR beta V- and J-gene trimming was associated with a missense DCLRE1C variant. Prior analysis indicated that the majority of TCR beta V segments exhibited productivity approximately 90% or approximately 30% of the time. Reportedly, a later analysis found an Asian-associated ancestry cluster had fewer N-insertions than the approximately 670-donor mean.

Germline V lookup: CDR1 MGHRA, CDR2 YSYEKL. The ends lost 3 bases at V and 3 bases at J; junction bases unmatched: 8. This CDR3 region has 17 residues. Concerning this clone itself: Its antigen is still unknown.

Amplification used 60 Vbeta primers and 13 Jbeta primers. TCRdb's copy holds only in-frame clones and misses some; the assay was immunoSEQ multiplex PCR. The table includes 200,000 to 250,000 clones, around 85% detected once. Sequenced sample: PBMCs. The chain is built from TRBV4-1 and TRBJ1-3; 10 positions agree with TRBD1. This receptor was obtained from a human donor in good health. The CDR3 sequence: CASSQGRQGALGNTIYF. In DNA, the CDR3 is TGCGCCAGCAGCCAGGGCCGACAGGGGGCGCTTGGAAACACCATATATTTT.